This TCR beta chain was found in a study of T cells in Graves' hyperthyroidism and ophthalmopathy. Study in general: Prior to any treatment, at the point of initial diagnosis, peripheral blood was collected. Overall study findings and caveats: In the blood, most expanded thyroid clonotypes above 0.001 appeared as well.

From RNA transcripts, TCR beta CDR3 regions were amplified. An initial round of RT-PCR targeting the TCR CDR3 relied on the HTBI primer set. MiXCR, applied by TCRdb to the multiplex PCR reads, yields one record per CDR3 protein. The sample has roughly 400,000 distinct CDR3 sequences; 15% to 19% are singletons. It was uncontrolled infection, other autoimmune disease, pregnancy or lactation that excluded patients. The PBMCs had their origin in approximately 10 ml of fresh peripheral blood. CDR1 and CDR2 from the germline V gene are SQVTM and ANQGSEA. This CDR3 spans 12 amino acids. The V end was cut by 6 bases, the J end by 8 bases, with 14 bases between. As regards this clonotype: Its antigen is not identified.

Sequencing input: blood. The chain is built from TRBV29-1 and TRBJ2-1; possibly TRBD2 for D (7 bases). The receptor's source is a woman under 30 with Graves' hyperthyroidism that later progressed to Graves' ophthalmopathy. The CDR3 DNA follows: TGCAGCGTGGGTAGGGGGGGGGATGAGCAGTTCTTC. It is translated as CSVGRGGDEQFF.